One sample yielded the 8 T cell receptor beta chains listed below, sequenced in a study of T cell responses to AZD1222 COVID-19 vaccine. Data came from immunoSEQ multiplex PCR; TCRdb stores just in-frame clones and leaves some out. The sample includes more than 110,000 clones, nearly 95% of them seen just once. Sequenced here: peripheral blood, sampled 28 days after the second AZD1222 dose. These receptors all stem from an adult who received the AZD1222 COVID-19 vaccine.

This chain links TRBV29-1 with TRBJ1-2, with 10 bases matching TRBD1. Germline V gives CDR1 SQVTM, CDR2 ANQGSEA. V was clipped by 5 bases and J by 5 bases; unmatched bases: 5. The CDR3 sequence is 13 residues long. The CDR3 DNA sequence: TGCAGCGTTAACCAGGGACAGGGGTATGGCTACACCTTC. This sequence encodes CSVNQGQGYGYTF. Drawing the rest from reference TRBV29-1 and TRBJ1-2, the complete variable domain is SAVISQKPSRDICQRGTSLTIQCQVDSQVTMMFWYRQQPGQSLTLIATANQGSEATYESGFVIDKFPISRPNLTFSTLTVSNMSPEDSSIYLCSVNQGQGYGYTFGSGTRLTVV.

The chain combines TRBV4-2 with TRBJ2-1; 9 positions match TRBD2. The junction had 8 bases not matched to a gene; V was cut back by 4 bases and J by 7 bases. CDR3 length: 15 amino acids. Germline assignment: CDR1 LGHNA and CDR2 YNFKEQ. As DNA, the CDR3 is TGTGCCAGCAGCCGTGCTAGCGGGACAAGAAATGAGCAGTTCTTC. It specifies CASSRASGTRNEQFF.

The chain uses TRBV7-8 and TRBJ1-4; D might be TRBD1 (5 bases). Trimming took off 4 bases at V and 5 bases at J, with 20 bases between the two ends. CDR1 SGHVS and CDR2 FQNEAQ come from the germline V gene. The length of the CDR3 is 17 residues. CDR3 sequence reads: CASSSSSGWGANEKLFF. Here the CDR3 DNA reads TGTGCCAGCAGCTCCTCCAGCGGGTGGGGCGCGAATGAAAAACTGTTTTTT.

This clone was recorded only once. J is TRBJ2-7 and V is TRBV6-5; the match to TRBD2 covers 9 bases. The germline CDR1 and CDR2 sequences are MNHEY and SVGAGI. The CDR3 extends over 15 amino acids. Trimming cost V 6 bases and J 4 bases; bases outside gene matches: 10. CDR3 nucleotide sequence: TGTGCCAGCAGACTCGGACTAGCGACCTCTTACGAGCAGTACTTC. Amino acid sequence: CASRLGLATSYEQYF.

This clone was seen a single time. The chain has TRBV7-9 and TRBJ1-2; D uncertain. CDR3 length equals 14 residues. Germline V lookup: CDR1 SEHNR, CDR2 FQNEAQ (reference sequence). V dropped 4 bases and J dropped 5 bases, with 14 bases sitting between them. CDR3 loop: CASSSRVSDYGYTF. As DNA, the CDR3 is TGTGCCAGCAGCTCCCGGGTCTCCGATTATGGCTACACCTTC. The variable domain in full, with the rest retrieved from reference TRBV7-9 and TRBJ1-2, is DTGVSQNPRHKITKRGQNVTFRCDPISEHNRLYWYRQTLGQGPEFLTYFQNEAQLEKSRLLSDRFSAERPKGSFSTLEIQRTEQGDSAMYLCASSSRVSDYGYTFGSGTRLTVV.

V gene TRBV19 combines with J gene TRBJ1-1; 7 bases are a match to TRBD1. Per the germline V gene, CDR1 is LNHDA and CDR2 is SQIVND (reference sequence). The CDR3 runs to 15 residues. Trimming cost V 5 bases and J 5 bases; bases outside gene matches: 11. The CDR3 DNA follows: TGTGCCAGTAGTCCCCAGGGGCAGGGGGGGACTGAAGCTTTCTTT. Translating gives CASSPQGQGGTEAFF.

The chain joins TRBV5-1 to TRBJ2-1; D is possibly TRBD1 (6 bases). Per germline, CDR1 SGHRS and CDR2 YFSETQ. Trimming cost V 1 base and J 2 bases, with 10 bases left between them. The CDR3 is 15 amino acids. The CDR3 is CASSLIRGAYNEQFF. The CDR3 DNA reads TGCGCCAGCAGCTTGATCAGGGGCGCCTACAATGAGCAGTTCTTC.

The chain combines TRBV19 with TRBJ2-2; D remains unclear. CDR1 is LNHDA and CDR2 is SQIVND in the germline V gene (reference sequence). CDR3 length: 11 residues. Trimming took off 10 bases at V and 4 bases at J, with 7 bases between the two ends. This CDR3 reads CATTFTGELFF. The CDR3 nucleotides read TGTGCCACTACCTTCACCGGGGAGCTGTTTTTT.